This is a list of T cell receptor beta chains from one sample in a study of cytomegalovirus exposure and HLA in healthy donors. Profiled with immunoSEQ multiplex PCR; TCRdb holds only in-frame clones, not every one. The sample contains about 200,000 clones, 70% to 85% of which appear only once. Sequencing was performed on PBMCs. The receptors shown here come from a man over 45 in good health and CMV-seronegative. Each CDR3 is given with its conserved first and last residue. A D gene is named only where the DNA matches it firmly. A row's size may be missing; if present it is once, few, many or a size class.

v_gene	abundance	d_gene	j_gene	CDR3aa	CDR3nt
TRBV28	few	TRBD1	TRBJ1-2	CASSYGQARSYGYTF	TGTGCCAGCAGTTATGGACAGGCCCGCTCTTATGGCTACACCTTC
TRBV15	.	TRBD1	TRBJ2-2	CATSRDRVAGELFF	TGTGCCACCAGCAGGGACAGGGTTGCCGGGGAGCTGTTTTTT
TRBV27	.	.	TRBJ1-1	CASSFWTNQREAFF	TGTGCCAGCAGTTTCTGGACAAACCAGAGAGAAGCTTTCTTT
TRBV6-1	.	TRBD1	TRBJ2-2	CASSVPPTGGYTGELFF	TGTGCCAGCAGTGTTCCGCCGACAGGGGGCTACACCGGGGAGCTGTTTTTT
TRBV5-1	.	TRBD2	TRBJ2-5	CASSSEGLAGYQETQYF	TGCGCCAGCAGCTCAGAGGGACTAGCGGGCTACCAAGAGACCCAGTACTTC
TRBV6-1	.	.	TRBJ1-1	CASRLQMNTEAFF	TGTGCCAGCAGATTACAGATGAACACTGAAGCTTTCTTT
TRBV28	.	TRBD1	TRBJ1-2	CASSHYPGQTALYGYTF	TGTGCCAGCAGCCATTATCCGGGACAGACAGCCCTCTATGGCTACACCTTC
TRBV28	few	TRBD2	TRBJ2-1	CASGGLATSSYNEQFF	TGTGCCAGCGGCGGACTAGCGACTAGCTCCTACAATGAGCAGTTCTTC
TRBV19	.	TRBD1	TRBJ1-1	CAIRTGSNTEAFF	TGTGCCATTCGGACAGGGTCAAACACTGAAGCTTTCTTT
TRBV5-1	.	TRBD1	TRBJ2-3	CASSVIGTGPLTDTQYF	TGCGCCAGCAGCGTGATAGGGACAGGGCCCCTCACAGATACGCAGTATTTT